The rows below give T cell receptor beta chains drawn from one sample of a study of T-cell memory formation after mild COVID-19. TCRdb independently ran MiXCR on the 5' RACE reads; one entry per CDR3 protein. The sample shows fewer than 650,000 distinct CDR3 sequences, less than 25% of them seen only once. Sequences were obtained from PBMCs or a T cell subset sorted from them (not recorded which). These receptors came from an adult woman who had mild COVID-19 (a few samples of this study predate the infection). Cell type and time point are not known. CDR3s include the opening cysteine and the closing phenylalanine or tryptophan. A D gene is named only where the DNA matches it firmly. Size tells how often a clone was seen (once, few, many) or the class of an expanded clone, and some rows leave it out.

d_gene	v_gene	j_gene	abundance	CDR3aa
TRBD1	TRBV6-5	TRBJ1-1	-	CASSYGQGVEAFF
TRBD2	TRBV24-1	TRBJ2-1	-	CAPARTSGNNEQFF
-	TRBV3-2	TRBJ1-1	once	CASPPRGVRGNTEAFF
TRBD2	TRBV10-3	TRBJ2-7	few	CAIRALGTSGSYEQYF
-	TRBV6-5	TRBJ2-5	-	CASSYGVTGSETQYF
TRBD1	TRBV27	TRBJ2-4	few	CASSKTLGQVKNIQYF
-	TRBV7-9	TRBJ2-5	few	CASSPPRGGGKRETQYF
-	TRBV19	TRBJ1-1	-	CASSAGEAFF
TRBD2	TRBV6-5	TRBJ2-7	-	CASRKGLAESYEQYF
-	TRBV12-3/TRBV12-4	TRBJ2-7	-	CASAGVSGSYEQYF
-	TRBV20-1	TRBJ2-5	few	CSARDPGTQYF
TRBD2	TRBV20-1	TRBJ2-5	-	CSSTSGSTPQETQYF
TRBD2	TRBV9	TRBJ2-3	-	CASSAGLAYRTDTQYF
-	TRBV6-1	TRBJ2-1	-	CASSEAYQAEQFF
TRBD1	TRBV20-1	TRBJ1-1	few	CSARDRPRGTEAFF